This T cell receptor (beta chain) originates from a study of OX40 agonist ivuxolimab in advanced cancers. About the investigation overall: Ivuxolimab, which targeted the costimulatory receptor OX40 (CD134), was an agonistic, fully human IgG2 monoclonal antibody. Intravenous ivuxolimab was administered to patients every 2 weeks at six dose levels: 0.01, 0.1, 0.3, 1.5, 3 and 10 mg/kg. Of the roughly 50 dose-escalation patients, hepatocellular carcinoma was present in approximately 20, melanoma in roughly 15, renal cell carcinoma in 9 and head and neck cancer in 9. The dose-escalation cohort was roughly 87% male with a mean age of 60 years, ranging from roughly 20 to 85. Prior anti-PD-1, anti-PD-L1 or anti-CTLA-4 therapy was permitted, and checkpoint inhibitors had been received by under 50% of dose-escalation patients. Three dose-escalation patients achieved partial responses, one with hepatocellular carcinoma and two with cutaneous melanoma. Peripheral TCRbeta sequencing was intended to test whether TCR sequence diversity was altered and clonal T-cell expansion was caused by ivuxolimab. The paper reports the monotherapy dose-escalation portion (N of about 50 patients) of the phase I ivuxolimab trial.

Taken from cysteine to phenylalanine, the CDR3 has 14 residues. This entry keeps only the CDR3 DNA: 42 bases, framed from base 1. CDR1 and CDR2, looked up from the germline V gene, are MNHEY and SVGAGI. The V and J ends are trimmed by 0 bases and 8 bases, leaving 13 bases between them. With respect to this clone: What antigen it recognizes has not been identified. No per-base quality is available; no much larger clone lies one base away.

Patients with a history of autoimmune disease or receiving systemic immunosuppression were excluded from the trial. In every dose cohort, peripheral blood was drawn for TCR sequencing at baseline, cycle 4 day 1, and cycle 7 day 1. Samples came from an open-label, multicenter, first-in-human phase I dose-escalation trial of ivuxolimab. Adults with locally advanced or metastatic melanoma, renal cell carcinoma, hepatocellular carcinoma or head and neck squamous cell carcinoma were enrolled in the trial. Before TCR sequencing, CD4+ and CD8+ T cells were separately sorted from peripheral blood. Genomic DNA was isolated from the sorted cells so that the TCRbeta CDR3 region could be sequenced. The immunoSEQ Assay was used to sequence the TCRbeta CDR3 regions. TCRdb took this table from immuneACCESS and kept in-frame rearrangements with V and J called. Such tables lack part of the clones; where checked against another copy, unresolved V genes explain under half of the gap, and the rest is unexplained. The sample profile shows around 60,000 clones; about 88% of them were found once. The top ten hold 0.67% of the sample.

Study-wide conclusions, independent of this receptor: In the 0.1-3.0 mg/kg groups, partial responders were among the patients with the lowest normalized peripheral clonal expansion, particularly in CD8+ T cells. At doses of 0.1 to 3.0 mg/kg, clonal expansion of both CD4+ and CD8+ T cells in blood was seen between baseline and week 6. Low levels of normalized T-cell clonal expansion were also seen in some nonresponding patients. After ivuxolimab, more expanded clones were found on average in CD8+ T cells than in CD4+ T cells. Antigen specificity was not determined for the clonally expanded peripheral T cells.

In this chain, TRBV6-5 is recombined with TRBJ1-2, with the D gene uncertain. The clonotype comes from an adult with an advanced solid tumor such as melanoma, head and neck, liver or kidney cancer. The starting material was CD4+ or CD8+ T cells sorted from blood, obtained in a trial of the OX40 agonist ivuxolimab. The DNA is TGTGCCAGCAGTTACTCGAGTGTAGTTAGCGGCTACACCTTC. Its coded protein is CASSYSSVVSGYTF.